This TCR beta chain was identified in a study of monozygotic twins with cystic fibrosis. Points from the study as a whole: Median Simpson clonality of approximately 0.0091 suggested naive T cells predominated. Unrelated CF individuals shared fewer identical clonotypes than monozygotic CF twins. In 13 of 16 pairs, V gene usage was closest to the co-twin's.

Comments on this clone: Its target is not known.

There are 16 residues in the CDR3. Germline CDR1 SGHAT, CDR2 FQDESV (reference sequence). The junction had 7 bases not matched to a gene; V was cut back by 3 bases and J by 3 bases. Only in-frame clones appear in the TCRdb table, and some are missing; sequencing was by immunoSEQ multiplex PCR. The profile covers some 35,000 clones, with around nine tenths appearing a single time and about 0.2% taken by the ten largest. The chain combines TRBV11-1 with TRBJ2-1, with 8 bases aligning to TRBD1. Sequenced material: blood. This receptor was obtained from a boy aged 2 to 10 with cystic fibrosis. The CDR3 loop is CASSFRTGTGYNEQFF. The CDR3 DNA reads as TGTGCCAGCAGCTTCAGGACCGGGACAGGCTACAATGAGCAGTTCTTC.